A selection of T cell receptor beta chains follows, all from one sample in a study of cytomegalovirus exposure and HLA in healthy donors. Measured with immunoSEQ multiplex PCR; TCRdb has only the in-frame clones, and not every one. The sample shows some 150,000 clones, around a tenth of them seen only once. The sample taken for sequencing was PBMCs. The source of these receptors is a man aged 45-60 years in good health and CMV-seronegative. Each CDR3 is given with its conserved first and last residue. The D gene is left open where the match is weak. For some rows the clone size is stated as once, few or many, or as a class when expanded; others skip it.

v_call	d_call	j_call	clone_size	cdr3_aa	cdr3_nt
TRBV30	-	TRBJ1-1	few	CAWNRGTGGGNLEAFF	TGTGCCTGGAATCGCGGGACGGGCGGTGGGAACTTAGAAGCTTTCTTT
TRBV7-9	-	TRBJ2-7	-	CASSLVGGRSSYEQYF	TGTGCCAGCAGCTTAGTCGGCGGGCGAAGCTCCTACGAGCAGTACTTC
TRBV7-2	-	TRBJ1-3	few	CASSLSRISGNTIYF	TGTGCCAGCAGCTTGTCCAGGATCTCTGGAAACACCATATATTTT
TRBV2	-	TRBJ2-1	many	CASYSGIRGNEQFF	TGTGCCTCCTACAGTGGGATCCGGGGCAATGAGCAGTTCTTC
TRBV19	-	TRBJ1-4	-	CASSSQGIPNEKLFF	TGTGCCAGTAGTTCTCAGGGTATACCTAATGAAAAACTGTTTTTT
TRBV14	-	TRBJ1-1	few	CASSLYRNTEAFF	TGTGCCAGCAGCCTTTATAGAAACACTGAAGCTTTCTTT
TRBV4-1	TRBD2	TRBJ2-5	-	CASSQDPNGRAASETQYF	TGCGCCAGCAGCCAAGATCCGAACGGGAGGGCCGCGAGTGAGACCCAGTACTTC
TRBV19	-	TRBJ1-5	-	CASSPQEIRTVGSMDF	TGTGCCAGTAGCCCCCAGGAGATTAGGACAGTGGGGTCGATGGATTTT
TRBV19	TRBD1	TRBJ2-7	few	CASRSDRGGEQYF	TGTGCCAGTAGATCGGACAGGGGTGGCGAGCAGTACTTC
TRBV2	TRBD2	TRBJ2-1	-	CASSEELAGGPRVSNEQFF	TGTGCCAGCAGTGAAGAACTAGCGGGAGGGCCGAGGGTCTCCAATGAGCAGTTCTTC
TRBV6-5	-	TRBJ2-3	-	CASSYRVPTDTQYF	TGTGCCAGCAGTTACCGGGTACCCACAGATACGCAGTATTTT
TRBV7-6	TRBD2	TRBJ2-1	-	CASSLILAGSDNEQFF	TGTGCCAGCAGCTTAATCCTAGCGGGGAGTGACAATGAGCAGTTCTTC
TRBV4-1	TRBD2	TRBJ2-3	few	CASSLEHGTSKGDTQYF	TGCGCCAGCAGCCTCGAACACGGGACTAGCAAAGGAGATACGCAGTATTTT
TRBV27	TRBD2	TRBJ2-7	few	CASSWTRGGEQYF	TGTGCCAGCAGTTGGACTAGGGGTGGCGAGCAGTACTTC
TRBV18	-	TRBJ1-4	-	CASSQAQGTNEKLFF	TGTGCCAGCTCACAGGCTCAGGGAACTAATGAAAAACTGTTTTTT
TRBV10-2	-	TRBJ2-7	-	CATSTPHSVGAGYEQYF	TGCGCCACCTCGACACCCCACAGTGTGGGGGCCGGCTACGAGCAGTACTTC
TRBV25-1	-	TRBJ2-5	-	CASSECGERQPGYF	TGTGCCAGCAGTGAATGCGGGGAACGACAGCCGGGGTACTTC
TRBV5-1	-	TRBJ2-7	few	CASSLDGTYEQYF	TGCGCCAGCAGCTTGGACGGTACCTACGAGCAGTACTTC
TRBV11-2	-	TRBJ2-2	-	CASSSGLTGVGTGELFF	TGTGCCAGCAGCTCTGGGTTGACGGGGGTCGGCACCGGGGAGCTGTTTTTT
TRBV7-9	TRBD2	TRBJ2-7	-	CASSLDLAGDSEQYF	TGTGCCAGCAGCTTAGATCTAGCGGGAGATAGCGAGCAGTACTTC
TRBV19	-	TRBJ2-7	few	CASRGLARFSYEQYF	TGTGCCAGTAGGGGGCTCGCCAGGTTCTCCTACGAGCAGTACTTC
TRBV6-1	TRBD1	TRBJ1-2	few	CASSEATGTGQYGYTF	TGTGCCAGCAGTGAAGCTACCGGGACAGGGCAATATGGCTACACCTTC
TRBV6-5	TRBD1	TRBJ1-5	-	CASSQGAAGQPQHF	TGTGCCAGCAGTCAGGGGGCAGCAGGACAGCCCCAGCATTTT
TRBV5-1	TRBD2	TRBJ2-3	few	CASSPGGLAGGRTDTQYF	TGCGCCAGCAGCCCCGGGGGACTAGCGGGGGGTCGCACAGATACGCAGTATTTT
TRBV7-2	TRBD2	TRBJ2-7	few	CASSLELASHEQYF	TGTGCCAGCAGCTTAGAACTAGCGAGCCACGAGCAGTACTTC
TRBV19	TRBD2	TRBJ2-5	-	CASSVGGVRQETQYF	TGTGCCAGTAGTGTGGGGGGGGTACGGCAAGAGACCCAGTACTTC
TRBV7-6	-	TRBJ2-5	few	CASSPGGGGETQYF	TGTGCCAGCAGCCCGGGGGGAGGGGGAGAGACCCAGTACTTC
TRBV7-9	-	TRBJ2-3	few	CASSPWLRLEGLPTDTQYF	TGTGCCAGCAGCCCTTGGCTTCGTTTGGAGGGACTCCCGACCGATACGCAGTATTTT
TRBV6-5	-	TRBJ2-7	few	CASRPSSEYYEQYF	TGTGCCAGCAGACCATCTAGCGAATACTACGAGCAGTACTTC
TRBV29-1	-	TRBJ1-3	few	CSVGSGASSGNTIYF	TGCAGCGTTGGATCAGGGGCTTCCTCTGGAAACACCATATATTTT
TRBV6-5	-	TRBJ1-2	-	CASSAAGYGYTF	TGTGCCAGCAGCGCCGCGGGATACGGCTACACCTTC
TRBV30	TRBD1	TRBJ2-7	-	CAWTLRTGFRSYEQYF	TGTGCCTGGACCCTAAGGACAGGCTTTCGCTCCTACGAGCAGTACTTC